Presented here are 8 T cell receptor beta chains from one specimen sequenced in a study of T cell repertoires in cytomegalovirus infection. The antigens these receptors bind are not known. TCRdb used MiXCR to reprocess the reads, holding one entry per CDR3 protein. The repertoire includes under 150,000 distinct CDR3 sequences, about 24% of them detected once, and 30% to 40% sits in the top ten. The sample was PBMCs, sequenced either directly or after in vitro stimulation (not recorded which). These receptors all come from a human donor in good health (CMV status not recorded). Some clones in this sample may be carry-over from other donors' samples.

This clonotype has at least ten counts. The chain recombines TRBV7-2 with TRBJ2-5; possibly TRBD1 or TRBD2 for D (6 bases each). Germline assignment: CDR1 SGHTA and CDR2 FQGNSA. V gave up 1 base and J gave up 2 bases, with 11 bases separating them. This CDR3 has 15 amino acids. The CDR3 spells CASSLGGALQETQYF. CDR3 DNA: TGTGCCAGCAGCTTAGGGGGGGCATTACAAGAGACCCAGTACTTC.

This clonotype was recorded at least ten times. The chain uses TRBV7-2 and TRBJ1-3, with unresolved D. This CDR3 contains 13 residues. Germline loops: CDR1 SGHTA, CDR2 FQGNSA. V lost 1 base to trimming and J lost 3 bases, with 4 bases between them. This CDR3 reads CASSLGSGNTIYF. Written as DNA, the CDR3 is TGTGCCAGCAGCTTAGGCAGTGGAAACACCATATATTTT.

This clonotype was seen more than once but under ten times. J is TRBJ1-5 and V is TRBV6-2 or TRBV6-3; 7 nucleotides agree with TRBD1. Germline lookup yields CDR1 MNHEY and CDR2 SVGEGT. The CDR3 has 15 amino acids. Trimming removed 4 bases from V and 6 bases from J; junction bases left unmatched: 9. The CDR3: CASSWTGGSGQPQHF. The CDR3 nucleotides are TGTGCCAGCAGTTGGACAGGAGGATCGGGTCAGCCCCAGCATTTT.

CDR3 region: CSARGKGSTEAFF. The CDR3 coding sequence is TGCAGTGCTCGGGGAAAGGGTTCCACTGAAGCTTTCTTT. This chain joins TRBV20-1 and TRBJ1-1; D remains ambiguous. Germline assignment: CDR1 DFQATT and CDR2 SNEGSKA (reference sequence). This CDR3 is 13 amino acids long. The germline V and J ends were trimmed by 5 bases and 4 bases, with 14 bases remaining between them.

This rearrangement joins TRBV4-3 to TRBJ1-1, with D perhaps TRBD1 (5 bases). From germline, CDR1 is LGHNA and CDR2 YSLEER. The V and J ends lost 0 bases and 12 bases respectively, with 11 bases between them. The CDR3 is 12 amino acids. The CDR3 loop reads CASSQDGTIPFF. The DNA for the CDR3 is TGCGCCAGCAGCCAAGATGGGACCATCCCTTTCTTT.

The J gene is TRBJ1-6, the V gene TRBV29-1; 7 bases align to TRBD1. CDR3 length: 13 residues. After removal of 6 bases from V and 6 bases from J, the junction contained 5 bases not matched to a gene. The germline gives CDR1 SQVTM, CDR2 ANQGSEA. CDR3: CSVVTGTNSPLHF. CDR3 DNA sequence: TGCAGCGTCGTGACAGGGACTAATTCACCCCTCCACTTT.

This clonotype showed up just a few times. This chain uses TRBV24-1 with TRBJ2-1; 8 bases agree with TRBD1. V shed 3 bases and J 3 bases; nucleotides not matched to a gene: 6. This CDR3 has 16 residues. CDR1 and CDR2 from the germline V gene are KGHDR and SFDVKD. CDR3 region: CATSDPRTGRYNEQFF. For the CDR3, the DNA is TGTGCCACCAGTGATCCCAGGACAGGGCGCTACAATGAGCAGTTCTTC.

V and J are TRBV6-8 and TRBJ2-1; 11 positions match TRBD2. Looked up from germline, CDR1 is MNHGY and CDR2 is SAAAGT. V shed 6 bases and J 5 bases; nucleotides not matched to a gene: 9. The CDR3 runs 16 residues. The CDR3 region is CASRYTSGRDHNEQFF. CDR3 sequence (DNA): TGTGCCAGCAGGTACACTAGCGGGAGAGACCACAATGAGCAGTTCTTC.